This TCR beta chain derives from a study of identical twins. From germline, CDR1 is SGHVS and CDR2 FNYEAQ. The CDR3 runs to 15 residues. The V gene lost 3 bases and the J gene lost 4 bases, with 12 bases spanning the gap. TCRdb analysed the 5' RACE reads with MiXCR anew, one entry per CDR3 protein. The sample includes 300,000 or so distinct CDR3 sequences, more than 8% of them seen just once. This clonotype has just a few counts. The antigen remains undetermined. Study-level points and caveats: Within twin pairs, the out-of-frame alpha sequences they shared showed excess low generation probability.

These sequences were also reported in another study, on yellow fever vaccine responses in identical twins.

The sequence was collected from a woman between 18 and 29 years old in good health. J is TRBJ2-2 and V is TRBV7-6, with D perhaps matching TRBD2 (6 bases). Sequencing input: CD8+ T cells sorted from blood. The CDR3 spells CASSLRGSTTGELFF. Here the CDR3 DNA reads TGTGCCAGCAGCTTGCGGGGCAGCACCACCGGGGAGCTGTTTTTT.